Described below is a single TCR beta chain sequence and its context. The sample belongs to a study of blood T cell repertoires in COVID-19. The wider study: Whether acute or convalescent, the COVID-19 samples came from the United States, Italy and Spain. PBMCs, B-cell-depleted T cells, or T cells provided the cDNA or gDNA that made up the material.

As handled by the study authors: Amplifying reference gene primers gave estimates of nucleated cell counts. This table comes from immunoSEQ multiplex PCR, and its TCRdb copy is limited to in-frame clones, with some not included. The DNA was the basis for D and trimming; V, J and clone size are from that table. The table records 56,000 or so clones, 75% to 95% of them present only once. The sequence came from a man aged 50-59 years with active COVID-19. Sequenced input: peripheral blood.

The CDR3 DNA follows: TGTGCTGGAACCGGGACAGGGCGATCACCCCTCCACTTT. It is translated as CAGTGTGRSPLHF. V is TRBV30 and J is TRBJ1-6; 9 bases map to TRBD1. This CDR3 spans 13 amino acids. CDR1 GTSNPN and CDR2 SVGIG come from the germline V gene (reference sequence).